This T cell receptor beta chain was profiled in a study of patients and donors after allogeneic stem cell transplantation. This CDR3 region has 16 residues. Trimming removed 5 bases at V and 0 bases at J, with 14 bases between. Germline V gene sequence: CDR1 MGHRA, CDR2 YSYEKL. Via MiXCR, TCRdb re-called the RT-PCR reads, giving one row per CDR3 protein. The sample lists about a million distinct CDR3 sequences, approximately 19% occurring once. This clonotype was detected a few times. Sample: blood, either unsorted or a sorted T cell fraction (not recorded which). The receptor's source is a human donor who was either an allogeneic HSCT recipient or a stem cell or donor lymphocyte infusion donor (not recorded which). It is not recorded whose cells these are; they may come from a transplant donor. The chain recombines TRBV4-1 with TRBJ2-1, with unresolved D. In DNA, the CDR3 is TGCGCCAGCAGCGAGCTCAGCCTCCTCTCCTACAATGAGCAGTTCTTC. Its translation: CASSELSLLSYNEQFF.